Sequencing of this T cell receptor beta chain was carried out in a study of cytomegalovirus exposure and HLA in healthy donors. Overall study findings and caveats: On later analysis, the bulk of CMV-associated TCR beta chains appeared to be HLA-restricted. Data from an earlier analysis indicated that most TCR beta V segments were productive either about 87% or about 30% of the time. In a later analysis, TCR beta V- and J-gene trimming was associated with a missense DCLRE1C variant.

A remark on this clone: What it binds is not known.

The CDR3 loop spans 13 amino acids. Trimming took off 7 bases at V and 2 bases at J, with 12 bases between the two ends. Germline CDR1 reads MNHEY; CDR2 reads SVGAGI. The donors (healthy individuals) were bone marrow donors. The PCR was carried out with 60 Vbeta primers and 13 Jbeta primers. Sequencing used immunoSEQ multiplex PCR; TCRdb keeps in-frame clones, though not all of them. This table holds about 200,000 clones. This chain links TRBV6-5 with TRBJ2-7, with D possibly matching TRBD1 (6 bases). The clonotype originates from a boy between 10 and 17 years old in good health and CMV-seronegative. The source material was PBMCs. This CDR3 reads CASTRGQPYEQYF. CDR3 sequence (DNA): TGTGCCAGCACTAGAGGACAGCCCTACGAGCAGTACTTC.